The rows below give T cell receptor beta chains drawn from one sample of a study of blood T cell repertoires in COVID-19. Produced via immunoSEQ multiplex PCR; TCRdb's table is partial and in-frame only. The table has 110,000 to 150,000 clones, around 73% seen once. The sample consisted of PBMCs or T cells enriched from blood (not recorded which). These receptors came from a woman aged 45-65 years who had recovered from COVID-19. CDR3s include the opening cysteine and the closing phenylalanine or tryptophan. D genes are given only for firm matches. Clone size is given for some rows only: seen once, a few or many times, or a class if the clone is expanded.

TRBJ1-5	NA	TRBV2	NA	CASSGHANSNQPQHF	TGTGCCAGCAGCGGACATGCCAATAGCAATCAGCCCCAGCATTTT
TRBJ2-3	few	TRBV6-1	NA	CASSTIGQSTDTQYF	TGTGCCAGCAGTACTATAGGACAGAGCACAGATACGCAGTATTTT
TRBJ2-1	NA	TRBV9	TRBD2	CASSVSGGLDNEQFF	TGTGCCAGCAGCGTAAGCGGGGGGCTTGACAATGAGCAGTTCTTC
TRBJ2-1	NA	TRBV4-1	TRBD2	CASSQDRTSNEQFF	TGCGCCAGCAGCCAAGACAGGACTAGTAATGAGCAGTTCTTC
TRBJ1-5	NA	TRBV5-8	NA	CASSLRDFNSNQPQHF	TGTGCCAGCAGCTTACGGGATTTTAATAGCAATCAGCCCCAGCATTTT
TRBJ2-3	NA	TRBV28	NA	CASSLYAVQADTQYF	TGTGCCAGCAGTTTATATGCAGTCCAGGCAGATACGCAGTATTTT
TRBJ2-1	NA	TRBV7-3	TRBD1	CASSLNGGTGFDNEQFF	TGTGCCAGCAGCTTAAACGGGGGGACAGGGTTTGACAATGAGCAGTTCTTC
TRBJ1-5	few	TRBV11-2	NA	CASSTTGSSNQPQHF	TGTGCCAGCAGCACGACAGGCAGTAGCAATCAGCCCCAGCATTTT
TRBJ1-1	NA	TRBV25-1	NA	CASSEFLGAQGTEAFF	TGTGCCAGCAGTGAATTTCTGGGGGCTCAAGGGACTGAAGCTTTCTTT
TRBJ2-1	NA	TRBV15	TRBD2	CATSRDFRTSGGSEEQFF	TGTGCCACCAGCAGAGATTTTCGGACTAGCGGGGGATCCGAGGAGCAGTTCTTC
TRBJ1-5	NA	TRBV6-6	NA	CASRPQGPHRPQHF	TGTGCCAGCAGACCCCAGGGGCCTCATCGGCCCCAGCATTTT
TRBJ2-7	NA	TRBV6-6	TRBD1	CASGETGESYEQYF	TGTGCCAGCGGAGAGACAGGGGAATCCTACGAGCAGTACTTC
TRBJ1-1	NA	TRBV11-2	TRBD1	CASSGTGDMNTEAFF	TGTGCCAGCAGCGGGACAGGGGATATGAACACTGAAGCTTTCTTT
TRBJ2-1	NA	TRBV5-1	NA	CASSLDRVRNEQFF	TGCGCCAGCAGCTTGGATCGGGTGAGGAATGAGCAGTTCTTC
TRBJ2-1	NA	TRBV25-1	TRBD2	CASSESGGDVRNEQFF	TGTGCCAGCAGTGAATCGGGGGGGGACGTTCGAAATGAGCAGTTCTTC
TRBJ2-2	NA	TRBV2	TRBD2	CASKGLAGLTGELFF	TGTGCCAGCAAAGGACTAGCGGGCCTCACCGGGGAGCTGTTTTTT
TRBJ1-6	NA	TRBV2	NA	CASSEEGAGSPLHF	TGTGCCAGCAGTGAAGAAGGGGCAGGATCACCCCTCCACTTT
TRBJ2-7	NA	TRBV24-1	NA	CATEVDEQYF	TGTGCCACCGAGGTCGACGAGCAGTACTTC
TRBJ2-7	NA	TRBV11-2	NA	CASSISGNEQYF	TGTGCCAGCAGCATATCAGGGAACGAGCAGTACTTC
TRBJ1-3	NA	TRBV28	TRBD1	CASSNRGSGNTIYF	TGTGCCAGCAGTAACAGGGGGTCTGGAAACACCATATATTTT
TRBJ1-1	NA	TRBV6-5	NA	CASSYSGGSTEAFF	TGTGCCAGCAGTTACTCGGGCGGGAGCACTGAAGCTTTCTTT
TRBJ1-4	NA	TRBV5-4	NA	CASSLTGNEKLFF	TGTGCCAGCAGCTTGACAGGTAATGAAAAACTGTTTTTT
TRBJ1-1	NA	TRBV5-1	NA	CASSLVPGGTEAFF	TGCGCCAGCAGCTTGGTTCCGGGGGGGACTGAAGCTTTCTTT
TRBJ2-3	NA	TRBV2	NA	CASSVLSDTQYF	TGTGCCAGCAGTGTTCTTTCGGATACGCAGTATTTT
TRBJ1-1	NA	TRBV7-8	NA	CASSLGQESMNTEAFF	TGTGCCAGCAGCTTAGGACAGGAGTCAATGAACACTGAAGCTTTCTTT
TRBJ1-2	NA	TRBV27	NA	CASSTRGAYGYTF	TGTGCCAGCAGTACCAGGGGAGCTTATGGCTACACCTTC
TRBJ2-3	NA	TRBV27	TRBD2	CASSLFSGGSTDTQYF	TGTGCCAGCAGTTTATTTAGCGGGGGCTCCACAGATACGCAGTATTTT
TRBJ1-1	NA	TRBV28	NA	CASSSTGTLGAEAFF	TGTGCCAGCAGTTCAACCGGGACACTGGGGGCTGAAGCTTTCTTT
TRBJ2-1	few	TRBV27	TRBD2	CASSLFSGGYEQFF	TGTGCCAGCAGTTTATTTAGCGGGGGGTATGAGCAGTTCTTC
TRBJ2-5	NA	TRBV3-1/TRBV3-2	TRBD2	CASSPLFSGGAGETQYF	TGTGCCAGCAGCCCCCTCTTTAGCGGGGGGGCCGGCGAGACCCAGTACTTC
TRBJ2-2	few	TRBV29-1	NA	CSVESRTANTGELFF	TGCAGCGTTGAATCCAGAACCGCGAACACCGGGGAGCTGTTTTTT
TRBJ2-7	NA	TRBV28	NA	CASKPPAAGLYEQYF	TGTGCCAGCAAGCCGCCGGCCGCAGGGCTCTACGAGCAGTACTTC
TRBJ2-7	once	TRBV18	NA	CASSLSTTAGYEQYF	TGTGCCAGCTCACTTTCCACGACAGCAGGTTACGAGCAGTACTTC
TRBJ1-1	NA	TRBV7-2	NA	CASSLRQNTEAFF	TGTGCCAGCAGCTTAAGACAGAACACTGAAGCTTTCTTT
TRBJ1-4	NA	TRBV7-9	NA	CASSPRGAANEKLFF	TGTGCCAGCAGCCCTCGGGGAGCAGCTAATGAAAAACTGTTTTTT
TRBJ2-7	many	TRBV2	NA	CASSEQRDSYEQYF	TGTGCCAGCAGTGAACAGAGGGACTCCTACGAGCAGTACTTC
TRBJ2-7	NA	TRBV15	TRBD1	CATSRGKGTGSEEQYF	TGTGCCACCAGCAGGGGTAAGGGGACAGGGAGTGAGGAGCAGTACTTC
TRBJ1-1	NA	TRBV5-6	NA	CASSPSGEGKAFF	TGTGCCAGCAGCCCGTCTGGGGAGGGGAAAGCTTTCTTT
TRBJ1-6	NA	TRBV7-7	TRBD1	CASSLRDRGNNSPLHF	TGTGCCAGCAGCTTAAGGGACAGGGGGAATAATTCACCCCTCCACTTT
TRBJ1-1	NA	TRBV16	TRBD1	CASSRDRNTEAFF	TGTGCCAGCAGTCGGGACAGGAACACTGAAGCTTTCTTT
TRBJ1-2	NA	TRBV5-8	TRBD1	CASSMDRGQVDGYTF	TGTGCCAGCAGCATGGACAGGGGGCAGGTGGATGGCTACACCTTC
TRBJ2-3	NA	TRBV7-7	TRBD2	CASSLLAGDTDTQYF	TGTGCCAGCAGCTTACTAGCGGGAGACACAGATACGCAGTATTTT
TRBJ1-2	once	TRBV12-3/TRBV12-4	NA	CASTERTGYTF	TGTGCCAGCACAGAACGCACTGGCTACACCTTC
TRBJ1-4	NA	TRBV11-2	NA	CASSFRGYNEKLFF	TGTGCCAGCAGCTTTCGGGGATATAATGAAAAACTGTTTTTT
TRBJ2-7	once	TRBV9	NA	CASSVVEEAYEQYF	TGTGCCAGCAGCGTAGTTGAGGAAGCCTACGAGCAGTACTTC
TRBJ1-2	NA	TRBV27	TRBD1	CASSPGRTGYYGYTF	TGTGCCAGCAGTCCCGGTAGGACAGGCTACTATGGCTACACCTTC
TRBJ1-5	few	TRBV19	NA	CASSIKLQGWVDQPQHF	TGTGCCAGTAGTATAAAGCTACAGGGTTGGGTAGATCAGCCCCAGCATTTT
TRBJ1-3	NA	TRBV7-2	TRBD1	CASSSDRVSGNTIYF	TGTGCCAGCAGCTCCGACAGGGTCTCTGGAAACACCATATATTTT
TRBJ1-1	NA	TRBV5-4	NA	CASSFTENTEAFF	TGTGCCAGCAGCTTTACAGAGAACACTGAAGCTTTCTTT
TRBJ1-5	NA	TRBV28	NA	CASSSREQPQHF	TGTGCCAGCAGTTCGCGGGAACAGCCCCAGCATTTT
TRBJ2-5	NA	TRBV3-1/TRBV3-2	TRBD2	CASRKRASGETQYF	TGTGCCAGCAGGAAGAGGGCTAGCGGAGAGACCCAGTACTTC
TRBJ2-1	NA	TRBV18	TRBD2	CASSPTTSGGTEQFF	TGTGCCAGCTCACCAACGACTAGCGGGGGGACAGAGCAGTTCTTC
TRBJ2-6	NA	TRBV28	TRBD1	CASSFHHPRGGANVLTF	TGTGCCAGCAGTTTCCACCACCCCAGGGGGGGGGCCAACGTCCTGACTTTC
TRBJ2-1	NA	TRBV5-1	TRBD1	CASSPGGAGNEQFF	TGCGCCAGCAGCCCAGGGGGCGCAGGGAATGAGCAGTTCTTC
TRBJ2-5	NA	TRBV3-1/TRBV3-2	NA	CASSLGGAGTQYF	TGTGCCAGCAGCCTGGGCGGGGCTGGGACCCAGTACTTC